This T cell receptor beta chain was recorded in a study of immune heterogeneity within non-small cell lung tumors. Study as a whole: Of all tumors, a few turned out to be squamous cell carcinomas, more than eight were non-squamous carcinomas and 1 was not otherwise specified.

Study-level points and caveats: Local clonality of T cells correlated moderately yet significantly with local tumor mutational burden (R approximately 0.35). Individual patients mostly differed in their high-frequency T-cell receptor beta clonotypes.

The CDR3 runs to 14 residues. Germline V gene sequence: CDR1 SGHAT, CDR2 FQNNGV. Trimming stripped 10 bases from V and 0 bases from J, with 13 bases between. To note about this clonotype: What it binds is not known.

The template consisted of bulk tumor genomic DNA, with about 600 ng used per sample. Primary tumors were biopsied several times each, far apart, intraoperatively. Surgery that was curative in intent was performed on patients with untreated, newly diagnosed non-small cell lung cancer. A multiplex PCR containing 32 V primers and 13 J primers was used to amplify TCR beta CDR3. TCRdb re-derived calls from the multiplex PCR reads in MiXCR, one entry per CDR3 protein. The data show 22,000 or so distinct CDR3 sequences, roughly 29% seen once. The genes are TRBV11-2 and TRBJ2-4; tentatively, D is TRBD1 (7 bases). Sequencing used lung tumor tissue. This sequence originates from a man aged 35-49 years with non-small cell lung cancer. The CDR3 here is CATQGGLAKNIQYF. CDR3 coding DNA: TGTGCCACCCAGGGGGGCCTAGCCAAAAACATTCAGTACTTC.